Following are 10 T cell receptor beta chains from one sample sequenced in a study of beta chain features in type 1 diabetes. Since all of the isolated RNA was reverse transcribed, expressed TCRB transcripts were what got sequenced. Some clones are missing from TCRdb's copy, which holds only in-frame ones; the method was immunoSEQ multiplex PCR. The repertoire holds more than 250,000 clones, with roughly 25% as singletons. These receptors' antigens are unknown. General study results and limits: People with Type 1 diabetes carried modestly yet significantly shorter TCRB CDR3s in all four CD4+ subsets.

Source material: naive CD4+ T cells from blood. These receptors were collected from a woman aged 30 to 39 with type 1 diabetes.

This clone was observed a few times. The gene calls are TRBV30 and TRBJ1-2; the D gene is possibly TRBD1 (5 bases). V lost 3 bases and J 5 bases, leaving 16 bases between the germline ends. This CDR3 contains 14 residues. The germline CDR1 and CDR2 sequences are GTSNPN and SVGIG (reference sequence). The DNA of the CDR3 is TGTGCCTGGAGAATACTGGACACCGAATATGGCTACACCTTC. Its translation: CAWRILDTEYGYTF. The whole variable domain, remainder taken from reference TRBV30 and TRBJ1-2, is SQTIHQWPATLVQPVGSPLSLECTVEGTSNPNLYWYRQAAGRGLQLLFYSVGIGQISSEVPQNLSASRPQDRQFILSSKKLLLSDSGFYLCAWRILDTEYGYTFGSGTRLTVV.

CDR3: CASSDGGAGGHNEQFF. CDR3 in DNA: TGTGCCAGCAGTGACGGAGGAGCGGGAGGGCACAATGAGCAGTTCTTC. The chain couples TRBV25-1 to TRBJ2-1, with TRBD2 matching 10 bases. Germline V lookup: CDR1 MGHDK, CDR2 SYGVNS. The CDR3 is 16 residues long. The ends lost 3 bases at V and 5 bases at J; junction bases unmatched: 7.

This clone was observed a handful of times. This sequence joins TRBV29-1 and TRBJ1-3; D unclear. V lost 4 bases and J 5 bases, leaving 18 bases between the germline ends. CDR1 SQVTM and CDR2 ANQGSEA come from the germline V gene. This CDR3 spans 15 amino acids. The CDR3 DNA sequence: TGCAGCGTTGTAGTCATTCGGTCCTCAAGAAACACCATATATTTT. This codes for CSVVVIRSSRNTIYF.

This clone turned up a few times. The chain links TRBV5-1 to TRBJ2-1; 8 nucleotides agree with TRBD2. The CDR3 spans 16 residues. The J segment lost 4 bases and the V segment lost 0 bases, leaving 6 bases of the junction unmatched. From germline, CDR1 is SGHRS and CDR2 YFSETQ. CDR3 sequence (DNA): TGCGCCAGCAGCTTGGCCATTGTAGCGGGATACAATGAGCAGTTCTTC. Translated: CASSLAIVAGYNEQFF.

The V call is TRBV7-9, the J call TRBJ1-2, with TRBD1 matching 7 bases. Losses at the gene ends were 5 bases for V and 3 bases for J; bases not matched to a gene: 3. There are 13 residues in the CDR3. Germline values: CDR1 SEHNR, CDR2 FQNEAQ (reference sequence). Written as DNA, the CDR3 is TGTGCCAGCAGCGAGGGACAGCACTATGGCTACACCTTC. This codes for CASSEGQHYGYTF.

On this clone itself: Other nucleotide sequences from this sample produce the same CDR3. This chain links TRBV25-1 with TRBJ1-2; 9 nucleotides align to TRBD1. CDR3 length: 12 residues. V was pared by 8 bases and J by 5 bases, with 3 bases of the junction left unmatched. Germline loops: CDR1 MGHDK, CDR2 SYGVNS. The CDR3 loop is CASSGQGYGYTF. CDR3 DNA sequence: TGTGCCAGCTCGGGACAGGGTTATGGCTACACCTTC.

V and J are TRBV19 and TRBJ1-5; 8 bases map to TRBD1. This CDR3 spans 15 amino acids. Germline trimming cut 7 bases from V and 7 bases from J; bases unmatched to any gene: 12. Germline V gene sequence: CDR1 LNHDA, CDR2 SQIVND (reference sequence). For the CDR3, the DNA is TGTGCCAGTACCGCTGGGACAGGACGAGGGCAGCCCCAGCATTTT. This translates into CASTAGTGRGQPQHF.

This clone has more than one count but fewer than ten. The chain joins TRBV30 to TRBJ2-7; a possible D gene is TRBD1 (6 bases). Germline values: CDR1 GTSNPN, CDR2 SVGIG (reference sequence). The CDR3 length is 12 residues. Between the trimmed V and J ends, which lost 8 bases and 0 bases, there was a span of 11 bases. CDR3 coding DNA: TGTGCCGGAAGGGGGAGCTCCTACGAGCAGTACTTC. Translated, it gives CAGRGSSYEQYF.

The V call is TRBV7-8, the J call TRBJ2-1; tentative D call: TRBD2 (6 bases). The CDR3 sequence is 17 residues long. Per the germline V gene, CDR1 is SGHVS and CDR2 is FQNEAQ. V was trimmed by 0 bases and J by 0 bases, leaving 12 bases between them. CDR3 protein: CASSLASSASSYNEQFF. The DNA of the CDR3 is TGTGCCAGCAGCTTAGCGTCTAGCGCGAGCTCCTACAATGAGCAGTTCTTC.

The rearrangement links TRBV19 to TRBJ2-1, with a weak D call TRBD1 (6 bases). The CDR3 is made up of 14 amino acids. V dropped 5 bases and J dropped 5 bases, with 13 bases sitting between them. The V gene's germline CDR1 is LNHDA and CDR2 SQIVND (reference sequence). CDR3 bases: TGTGCCAGTAGTCCGCTGGACAGCCACAATGAGCAGTTCTTC. It translates to CASSPLDSHNEQFF.